Given below is one T cell receptor (beta chain) in context. The antigen remains unidentified. This CDR3 spans 12 amino acids. Trimming cost V 8 bases and J 1 base, with 6 bases left between them. Germline V gives CDR1 SEHNR, CDR2 FQNEAQ (reference sequence). The source of the sample is a study of shared clonotypes between healthy human individuals. The overall study: CD4 naive and CD4 memory each took three plates per donor, while CD8 naive took two and CD8 memory one.

CD8 cells regarded as naive lacked CD45RO, were positively chosen for CCR7, and omitted terminally differentiated effector memory CD45RA+ cells. The study's findings and limits: Estimated richness was generally greater in naive than memory subsets.

As processed by the authors: Filtering differed because ImmunoSEQ produced junction-only sequences that carried no quality scores. Sequencing used immunoSEQ multiplex PCR; TCRdb keeps in-frame clones, though not all of them. Clone size and V and J calls were adopted from that table, with D and trimming inferred from the DNA. The sample records about 2 million clones, less than 95% being singletons. The specimen sequenced was naive CD8+ T cells sorted from blood. The sequence was obtained from a man in his late teens or twenties in good health. V usage is TRBV7-9 and J usage is TRBJ2-4; D tentatively reads TRBD1 or TRBD2 (5 bases each). The CDR3 loop is CASRDAKNIQYF. CDR3 in DNA: TGTGCCAGCCGGGACGCCAAAAACATTCAGTACTTC.